This T cell receptor beta chain is from a study of early T cells in non-severe SARS-CoV-2 infection. There are 19 residues in the CDR3. Germline trimming cut 4 bases from V and 0 bases from J; bases unmatched to any gene: 12. The germline V gene encodes CDR1 SGDLS and CDR2 YYNGEE. This clonotype was seen more than once but under ten times. Unique molecular identifiers (one per individual cDNA molecule) were attached. TCRdb independently ran MiXCR on the 5' RACE reads; one entry per CDR3 protein. The sample has tens of thousands of distinct CDR3 sequences; more than 9% are singletons. V gene TRBV9 combines with J gene TRBJ2-3, with 12 bases matching TRBD2. The sequences come from whole blood, collected at baseline. This TCR was sampled from an adult who was a healthcare worker with PCR-confirmed SARS-CoV-2 infection or an uninfected control (not recorded which). The CDR3 sequence is CASSLRTSGKNRSTDTQYF. The CDR3, as DNA: TGTGCCAGCAGCCTTAGGACTAGCGGGAAAAATCGGAGCACAGATACGCAGTATTTT. The full variable domain, with the rest looked up from reference TRBV9 and TRBJ2-3, is DSGVTQTPKHLITATGQRVTLRCSPRSGDLSVYWYQQSLDQGLQFLIQYYNGEERAKGNILERFSAQQFPDLHSELNLSSLELGDSALYFCASSLRTSGKNRSTDTQYFGPGTRLTVL.